One and the same sample provided the 12 T cell receptor beta chains below, sequenced in a study of CD8 T cells in Susac syndrome. It was with random hexamers that roughly 0.5 to 1 ug RNA was reverse transcribed. A single record per CDR3 protein comes from TCRdb applying MiXCR to the immunoSEQ multiplex PCR reads. This sample has some 220,000 distinct CDR3 sequences, with about 96% found just once. What was sequenced was CD4+ T cells from PBMCs. These receptors all come from a human donor with multiple sclerosis.

V is TRBV7-9 and J is TRBJ2-1; 8 nucleotides align to TRBD1. This CDR3 region has 14 residues. V lost 5 bases to trimming and J lost 12 bases; unmatched junction nucleotides: 12. CDR1 and CDR2 from the germline V gene are SEHNR and FQNEAQ (reference sequence). Here the CDR3 DNA reads TGTGCCAGCAGCCTTCAGCCGGACAGGGTGGGGCAGTTCTTC. Amino acid sequence: CASSLQPDRVGQFF.

The chain links TRBV6-1 to TRBJ1-5; TRBD1 agrees at 8 bases. Germline CDR1 is MNHNS and CDR2 is SASEGT. CDR3 length equals 18 residues. Germline trimming cut 5 bases from V and 3 bases from J; bases unmatched to any gene: 15. The CDR3 coding sequence is TGTGCCAGCAGTCGTGTTCTCGGGACAGGCTCCGCCAATCAGCCCCAGCATTTT. It codes for CASSRVLGTGSANQPQHF.

This rearrangement joins TRBV3-1 to TRBJ2-7; D is undetermined. The CDR3 runs to 11 residues. The germline V and J ends were trimmed by 1 base and 5 bases, with 3 bases remaining between them. Per germline, CDR1 LGHDT and CDR2 YNNKEL (reference sequence). In DNA, the CDR3 is TGTGCCAGCAGCCAAGGCCACGAGCAGTACTTC. The encoded protein is CASSQGHEQYF.

The chain has TRBV12-3 or TRBV12-4 and TRBJ1-1, with D uncertain. The germline V and J ends were trimmed by 4 bases and 6 bases, with 15 bases remaining between them. The CDR3 totals 14 residues. The CDR3 bases are TGTGCCAGCAGTTATTCGCGTGGTGGCTCTGAAGCTTTCTTT. It translates to CASSYSRGGSEAFF.

This sequence joins TRBV4-1 and TRBJ1-2; D is ambiguous. The CDR3 is made up of 14 amino acids. V dropped 3 bases and J dropped 0 bases, with 8 bases sitting between them. Germline V lookup: CDR1 MGHRA, CDR2 YSYEKL. The CDR3, as DNA: TGCGCCAGCAGCCAGCCAGCTGCTAACTATGGCTACACCTTC. Its protein product is CASSQPAANYGYTF.

This chain connects TRBV11-2 to TRBJ2-1; the D gene could be TRBD1 or TRBD2 (6 bases each). The V end was cut by 6 bases, the J end by 3 bases, with 18 bases between. This CDR3 region has 16 residues. Looked up from germline, CDR1 is SGHAT and CDR2 is FQNNGV. The CDR3 DNA reads TGTGCCAGCAGTCCCTTCCGGGGGCTACGCTACAATGAGCAGTTCTTC. Amino acid sequence: CASSPFRGLRYNEQFF.

V and J are TRBV20-1 and TRBJ2-3; maybe TRBD2 (6 bases). The CDR3 is 12 amino acids. Germline CDR1 is DFQATT and CDR2 is SNEGSKA (reference sequence). V lost 5 bases and J 5 bases, leaving 11 bases between the germline ends. CDR3 sequence (DNA): TGCAGTGCTCCAACAGCGGGAGATACGCAGTATTTT. Translating gives CSAPTAGDTQYF.

The chain uses TRBV3-1 and TRBJ1-2; TRBD1 might be the D (5 bases). The CDR3 consists of 13 residues. Trimming removed 3 bases at V and 7 bases at J, with 12 bases between. Germline loops: CDR1 LGHDT, CDR2 YNNKEL (reference sequence). CDR3 nucleotides: TGTGCCAGCAGCCACCGCGACAGCCTTGGCTACACCTTC. Amino acid sequence: CASSHRDSLGYTF.

CDR3: CASQPGGQGYEQYF. The CDR3 nucleotides are TGCGCCTCCCAACCCGGGGGACAGGGGTACGAGCAGTACTTC. The gene calls are TRBV5-1 and TRBJ2-7, with 10 bases that match TRBD1. V shed 10 bases and J 4 bases; nucleotides not matched to a gene: 11. This CDR3 has 14 residues. Germline values: CDR1 SGHRS, CDR2 YFSETQ.

V gene TRBV27 combines with J gene TRBJ2-1; 8 positions agree with TRBD2. The CDR3 is 14 residues long. Germline values: CDR1 MNHEY, CDR2 SMNVEV (reference sequence). V shed 5 bases and J 11 bases; nucleotides not matched to a gene: 11. The CDR3: CASSPSRAGDKQFF. The CDR3 coding sequence is TGTGCCAGCAGTCCCTCCCGAGCGGGGGATAAGCAGTTCTTC.

This chain joins TRBV28 and TRBJ1-2; the D is unclear. Trimming removed 4 bases from V and 3 bases from J, with 12 bases in between. The CDR3 runs to 14 residues. Germline V gene lookup returns CDR1 MDHEN and CDR2 SYDVKM. CDR3 residues: CASSSWTFYYGYTF. For the CDR3, the DNA is TGTGCCAGCAGTTCATGGACTTTTTACTATGGCTACACCTTC.

This rearrangement joins TRBV7-3 to TRBJ2-7; D assignment may be TRBD1 or TRBD2 (6 bases each). The CDR3 totals 14 residues. V was trimmed by 2 bases and J by 3 bases, leaving 11 bases between them. CDR1 is SGHTA and CDR2 is FQGTGA in the germline V gene. The DNA of the CDR3 is TGTGCCAGCAGCTTAGGGGGGCCCAGCTACGAGCAGTACTTC. It yields the protein CASSLGGPSYEQYF.